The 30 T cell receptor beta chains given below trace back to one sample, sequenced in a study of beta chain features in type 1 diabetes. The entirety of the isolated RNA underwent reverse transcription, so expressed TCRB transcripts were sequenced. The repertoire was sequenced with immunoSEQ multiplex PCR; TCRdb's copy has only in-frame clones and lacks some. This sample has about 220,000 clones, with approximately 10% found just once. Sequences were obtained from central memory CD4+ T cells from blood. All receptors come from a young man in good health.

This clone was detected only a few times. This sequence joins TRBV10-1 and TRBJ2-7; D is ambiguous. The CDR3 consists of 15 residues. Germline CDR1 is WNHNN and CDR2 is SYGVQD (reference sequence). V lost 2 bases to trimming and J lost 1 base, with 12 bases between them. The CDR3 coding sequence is TGCGCCAGCAGTGAGAAAGCAGGATCTTCCTACGAGCAGTACTTC. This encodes CASSEKAGSSYEQYF.

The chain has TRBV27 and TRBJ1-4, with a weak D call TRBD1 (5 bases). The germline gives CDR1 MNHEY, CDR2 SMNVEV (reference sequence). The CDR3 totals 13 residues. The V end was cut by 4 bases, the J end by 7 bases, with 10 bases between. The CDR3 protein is CASSYGTGEKLFF. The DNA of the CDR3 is TGTGCCAGCAGTTATGGGACGGGTGAAAAACTGTTTTTT.

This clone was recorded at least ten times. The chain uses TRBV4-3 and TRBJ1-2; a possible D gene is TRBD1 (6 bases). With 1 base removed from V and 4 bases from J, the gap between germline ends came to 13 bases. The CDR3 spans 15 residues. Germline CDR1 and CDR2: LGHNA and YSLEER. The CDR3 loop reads CASSQGGPGGYGYTF. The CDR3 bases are TGCGCCAGCAGCCAAGGGGGGCCCGGGGGCTATGGCTACACCTTC.

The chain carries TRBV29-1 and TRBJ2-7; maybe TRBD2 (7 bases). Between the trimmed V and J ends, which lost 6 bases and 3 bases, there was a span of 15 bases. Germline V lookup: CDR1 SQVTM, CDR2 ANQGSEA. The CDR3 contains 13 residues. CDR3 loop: CSVKGGTGYEQYF. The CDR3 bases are TGCAGCGTAAAGGGGGGGACGGGCTACGAGCAGTACTTC.

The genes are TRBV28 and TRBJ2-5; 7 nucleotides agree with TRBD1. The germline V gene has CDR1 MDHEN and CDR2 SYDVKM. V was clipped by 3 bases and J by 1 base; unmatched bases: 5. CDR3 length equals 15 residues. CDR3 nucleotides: TGTGCCAGCAGTTTGACAGGGTTGGGCCAAGAGACCCAGTACTTC. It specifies CASSLTGLGQETQYF.

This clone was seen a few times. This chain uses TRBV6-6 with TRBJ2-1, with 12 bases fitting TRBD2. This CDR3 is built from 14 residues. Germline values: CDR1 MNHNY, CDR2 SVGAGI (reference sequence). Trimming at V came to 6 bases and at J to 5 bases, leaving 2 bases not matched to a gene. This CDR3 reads CASSRTSGDNEQFF. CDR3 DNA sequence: TGTGCCAGCAGCCGGACTAGCGGGGACAATGAGCAGTTCTTC.

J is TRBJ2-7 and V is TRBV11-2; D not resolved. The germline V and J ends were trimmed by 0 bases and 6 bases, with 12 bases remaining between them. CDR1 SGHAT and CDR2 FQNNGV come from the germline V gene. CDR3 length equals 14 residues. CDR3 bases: TGTGCCAGCAGCTTAGATGTCCTCCCTTTCGAGCAGTACTTC. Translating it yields CASSLDVLPFEQYF.

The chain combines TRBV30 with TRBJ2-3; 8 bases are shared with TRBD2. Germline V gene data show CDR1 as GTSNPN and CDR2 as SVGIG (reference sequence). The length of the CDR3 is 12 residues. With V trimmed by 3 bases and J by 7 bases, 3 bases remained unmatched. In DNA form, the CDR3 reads TGTGCCTGGAGCGTAGCGGGGTATACGCAGTATTTT. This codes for CAWSVAGYTQYF.

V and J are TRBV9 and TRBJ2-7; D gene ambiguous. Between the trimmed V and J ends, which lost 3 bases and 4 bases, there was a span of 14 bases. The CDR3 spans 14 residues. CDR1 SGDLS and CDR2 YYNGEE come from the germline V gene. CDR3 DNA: TGTGCCAGCAGCGCCTCTGATGGAATTTACGAGCAGTACTTC. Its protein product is CASSASDGIYEQYF.

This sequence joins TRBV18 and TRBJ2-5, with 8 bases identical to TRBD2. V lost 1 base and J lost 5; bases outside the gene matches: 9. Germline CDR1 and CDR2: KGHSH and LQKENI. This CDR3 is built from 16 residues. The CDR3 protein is CASSPRTGGPDETQYF. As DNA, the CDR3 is TGTGCCAGCTCACCACGAACGGGAGGGCCCGATGAGACCCAGTACTTC.

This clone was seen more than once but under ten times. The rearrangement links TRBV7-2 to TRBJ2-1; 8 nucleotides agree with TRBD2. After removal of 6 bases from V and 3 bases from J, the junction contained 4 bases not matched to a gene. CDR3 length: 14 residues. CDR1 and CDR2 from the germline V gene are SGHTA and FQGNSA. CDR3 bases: TGTGCCAGCAGTTCAACTAGCGGCTACAATGAGCAGTTCTTC. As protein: CASSSTSGYNEQFF.

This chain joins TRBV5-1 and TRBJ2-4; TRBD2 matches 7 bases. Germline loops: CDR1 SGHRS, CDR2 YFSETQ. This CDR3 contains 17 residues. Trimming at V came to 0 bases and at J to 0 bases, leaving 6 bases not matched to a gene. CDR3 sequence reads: CASSLASGRLAKNIQYF. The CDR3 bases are TGCGCCAGCAGCTTGGCCTCCGGGAGGCTAGCCAAAAACATTCAGTACTTC.

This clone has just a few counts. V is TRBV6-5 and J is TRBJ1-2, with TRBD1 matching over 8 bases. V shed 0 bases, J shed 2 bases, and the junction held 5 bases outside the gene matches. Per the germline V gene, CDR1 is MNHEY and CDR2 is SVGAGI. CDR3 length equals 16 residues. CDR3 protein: CASSYSSTGANYGYTF. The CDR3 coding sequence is TGTGCCAGCAGTTACTCGTCGACAGGGGCGAACTATGGCTACACCTTC.

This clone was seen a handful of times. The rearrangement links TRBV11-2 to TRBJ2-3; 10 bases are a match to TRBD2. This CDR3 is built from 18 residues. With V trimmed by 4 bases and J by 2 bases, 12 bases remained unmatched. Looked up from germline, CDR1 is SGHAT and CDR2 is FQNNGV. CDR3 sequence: CASSSTPTLAGVTDTQYF. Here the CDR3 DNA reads TGTGCCAGCAGCTCCACACCCACCCTAGCGGGGGTCACAGATACGCAGTATTTT.

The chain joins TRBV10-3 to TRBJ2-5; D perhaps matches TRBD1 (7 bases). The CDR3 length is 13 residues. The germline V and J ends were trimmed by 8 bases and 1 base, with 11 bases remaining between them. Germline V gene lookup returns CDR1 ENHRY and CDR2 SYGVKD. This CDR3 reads CAIRRDSQETQYF. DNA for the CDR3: TGTGCCATCCGGAGGGACAGCCAAGAGACCCAGTACTTC.

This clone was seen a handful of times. CDR3 sequence reads: CASSRQGMGEQYF. The DNA of the CDR3 is TGTGCCAGCAGTCGACAGGGGATGGGAGAGCAGTACTTC. The chain employs TRBV7-9 and TRBJ2-7; 8 bases are shared with TRBD1. Germline V CDR1 and CDR2: SEHNR, FQNEAQ (reference sequence). The length of the CDR3 is 13 residues. V was clipped by 6 bases and J by 7 bases; unmatched bases: 8.

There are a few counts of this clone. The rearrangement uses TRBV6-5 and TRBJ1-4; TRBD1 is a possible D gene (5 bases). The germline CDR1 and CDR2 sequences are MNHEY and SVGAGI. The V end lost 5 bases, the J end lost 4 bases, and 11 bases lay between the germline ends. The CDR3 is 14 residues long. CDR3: CASSKGTVNEKLFF. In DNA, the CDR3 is TGTGCCAGCAGTAAGGGGACGGTTAATGAAAAACTGTTTTTT.

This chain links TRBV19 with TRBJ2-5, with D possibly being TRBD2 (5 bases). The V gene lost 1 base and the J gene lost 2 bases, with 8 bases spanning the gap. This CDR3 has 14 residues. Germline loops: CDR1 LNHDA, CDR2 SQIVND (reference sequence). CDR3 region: CASSIGRHQETQYF. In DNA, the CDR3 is TGTGCCAGTAGTATAGGGAGGCATCAAGAGACCCAGTACTTC.

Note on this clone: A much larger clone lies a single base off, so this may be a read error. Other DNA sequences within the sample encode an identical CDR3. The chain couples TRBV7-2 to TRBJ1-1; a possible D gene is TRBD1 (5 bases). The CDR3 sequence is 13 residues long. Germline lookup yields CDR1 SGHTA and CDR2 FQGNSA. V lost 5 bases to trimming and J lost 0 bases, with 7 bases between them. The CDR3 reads CASSGRVNTEAFF. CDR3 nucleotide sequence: TGTGCCAGCAGCGGCAGGGTGAACACTGAAGCTTTCTTT.

CDR3 amino acids: CASSPSFNEQFF. In DNA form, the CDR3 reads TGTGCCAGCAGCCCCAGCTTCAATGAGCAGTTCTTC. The chain combines TRBV6-5 with TRBJ2-1; D gene uncertain. Germline CDR1 reads MNHEY; CDR2 reads SVGAGI. The V and J ends lost 6 bases and 6 bases respectively, with 9 bases between them. CDR3 length equals 12 residues.

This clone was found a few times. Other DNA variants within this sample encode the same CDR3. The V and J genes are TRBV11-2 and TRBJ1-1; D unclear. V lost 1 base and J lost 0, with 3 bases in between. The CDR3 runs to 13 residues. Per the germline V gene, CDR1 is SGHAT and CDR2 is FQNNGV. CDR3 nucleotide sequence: TGTGCCAGCAGCTTAGGGGTGAACACTGAAGCTTTCTTT. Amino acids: CASSLGVNTEAFF.

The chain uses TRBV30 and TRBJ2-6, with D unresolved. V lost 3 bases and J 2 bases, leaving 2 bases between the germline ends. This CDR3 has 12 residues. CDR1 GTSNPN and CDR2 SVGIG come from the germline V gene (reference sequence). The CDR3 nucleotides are TGTGCCTGGAGGCCTGGGGCCAACGTCCTGACTTTC. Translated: CAWRPGANVLTF.

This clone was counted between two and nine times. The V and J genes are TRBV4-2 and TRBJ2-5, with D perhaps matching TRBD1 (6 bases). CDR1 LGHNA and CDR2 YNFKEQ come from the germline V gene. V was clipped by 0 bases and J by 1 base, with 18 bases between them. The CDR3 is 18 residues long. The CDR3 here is CASSQDLRPGDFQETQYF. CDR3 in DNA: TGTGCCAGCAGCCAAGATCTTCGGCCAGGGGATTTCCAAGAGACCCAGTACTTC.

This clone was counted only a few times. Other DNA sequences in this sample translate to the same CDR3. The CDR3 region is CASSVDTGGREQFF. The CDR3 DNA sequence: TGTGCCAGCAGCGTAGACACAGGGGGGCGTGAGCAGTTCTTC. The J gene is TRBJ2-1, the V gene TRBV9, with 8 bases that match TRBD1. The J segment lost 9 bases and the V segment lost 0 bases, leaving 5 bases of the junction unmatched. The CDR3 is 14 amino acids. Germline V gene data show CDR1 as SGDLS and CDR2 as YYNGEE.

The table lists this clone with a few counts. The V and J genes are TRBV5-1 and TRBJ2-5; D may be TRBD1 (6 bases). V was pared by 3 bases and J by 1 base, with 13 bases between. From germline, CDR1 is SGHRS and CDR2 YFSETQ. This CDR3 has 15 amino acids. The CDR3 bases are TGCGCCAGCAGCTACCGGGACAACCGCCAAGAGACCCAGTACTTC. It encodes CASSYRDNRQETQYF. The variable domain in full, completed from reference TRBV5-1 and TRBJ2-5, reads KAGVTQTPRYLIKTRGQQVTLSCSPISGHRSVSWYQQTPGQGLQFLFEYFSETQRNKGNFPGRFSGRQFSNSRSEMNVSTLELGDSALYLCASSYRDNRQETQYFGPGTRLLVL.

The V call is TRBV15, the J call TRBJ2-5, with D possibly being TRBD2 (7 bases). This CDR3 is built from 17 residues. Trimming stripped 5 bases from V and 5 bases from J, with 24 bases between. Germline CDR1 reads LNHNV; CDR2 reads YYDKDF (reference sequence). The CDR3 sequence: CATSSKGGTPGRETQYF. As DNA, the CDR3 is TGTGCCACCAGCTCCAAGGGAGGGACACCGGGCCGGGAGACCCAGTACTTC. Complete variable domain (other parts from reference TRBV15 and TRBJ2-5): DAMVIQNPRYQVTQFGKPVTLSCSQTLNHNVMYWYQQKSSQAPKLLFHYYDKDFNNEADTPDNFQSRRPNTSFCFLDIRSPGLGDTAMYLCATSSKGGTPGRETQYFGPGTRLLVL.

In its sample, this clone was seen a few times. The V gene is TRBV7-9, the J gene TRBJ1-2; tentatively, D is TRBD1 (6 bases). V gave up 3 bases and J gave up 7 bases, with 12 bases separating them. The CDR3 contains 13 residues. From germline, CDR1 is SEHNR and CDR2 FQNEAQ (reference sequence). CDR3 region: CASSFPGHSGYTF. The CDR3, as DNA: TGTGCCAGCAGCTTCCCGGGACACAGTGGCTACACCTTC.

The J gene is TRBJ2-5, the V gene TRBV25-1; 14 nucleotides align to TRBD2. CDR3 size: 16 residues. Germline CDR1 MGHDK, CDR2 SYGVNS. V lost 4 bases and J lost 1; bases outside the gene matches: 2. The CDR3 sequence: CASSGGTSGGQETQYF. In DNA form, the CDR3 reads TGTGCCAGCAGTGGCGGGACTAGCGGGGGCCAAGAGACCCAGTACTTC.

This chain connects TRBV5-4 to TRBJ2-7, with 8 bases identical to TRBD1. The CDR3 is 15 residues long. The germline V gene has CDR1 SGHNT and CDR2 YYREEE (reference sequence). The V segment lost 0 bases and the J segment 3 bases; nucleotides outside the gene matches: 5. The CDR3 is CASSLVGTGVYEQYF. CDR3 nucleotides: TGTGCCAGCAGCTTGGTCGGGACAGGAGTCTACGAGCAGTACTTC.

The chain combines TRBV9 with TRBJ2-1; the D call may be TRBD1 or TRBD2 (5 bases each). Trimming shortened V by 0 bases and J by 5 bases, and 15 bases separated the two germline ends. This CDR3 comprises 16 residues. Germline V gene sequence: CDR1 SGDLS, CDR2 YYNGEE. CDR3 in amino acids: CASSVAPWGNDNEQFF. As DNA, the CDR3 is TGTGCCAGCAGCGTAGCGCCTTGGGGGAACGACAATGAGCAGTTCTTC.